This T cell receptor beta chain was recovered during a study of blood T cell repertoires in COVID-19. Study as a whole: Collection of acute and convalescent COVID-19 samples took place in the United States, Italy and Spain. PBMCs, B-cell-depleted T cells, or T cells were the source of the cDNA or gDNA that made up the material.

Sequenced by immunoSEQ multiplex PCR; TCRdb stores in-frame clones only, minus some. The sample records under 350,000 clones, 75% to 90% being singletons. The CDR3 contains 14 residues. Trimming at V came to 0 bases and at J to 5 bases, leaving 2 bases not matched to a gene. The V gene's germline CDR1 is SGHTA and CDR2 FQGTGA. This chain joins TRBV7-3 and TRBJ2-3; TRBD2 aligns across 7 bases. The sequence was obtained from a middle-aged man with acute or convalescent COVID-19. Sequenced sample: peripheral blood. Here the CDR3 DNA reads TGTGCCAGCAGCTTAACTAGCGGGCGAGATACGCAGTATTTT. It yields the protein CASSLTSGRDTQYF.